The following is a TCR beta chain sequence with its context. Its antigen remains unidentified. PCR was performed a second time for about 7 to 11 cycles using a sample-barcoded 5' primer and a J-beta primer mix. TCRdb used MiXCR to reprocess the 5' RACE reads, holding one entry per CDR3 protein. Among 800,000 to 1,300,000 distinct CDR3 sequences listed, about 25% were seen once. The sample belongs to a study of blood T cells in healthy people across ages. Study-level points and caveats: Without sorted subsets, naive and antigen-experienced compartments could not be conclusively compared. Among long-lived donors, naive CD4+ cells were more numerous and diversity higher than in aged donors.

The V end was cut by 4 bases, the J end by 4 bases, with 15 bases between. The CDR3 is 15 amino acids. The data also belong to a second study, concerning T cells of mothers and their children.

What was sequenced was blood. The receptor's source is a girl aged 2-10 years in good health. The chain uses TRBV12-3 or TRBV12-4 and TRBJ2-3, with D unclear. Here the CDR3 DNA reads TGTGCCAGCAGTTCCCATTTTGGGTCCGCAGATACGCAGTATTTT. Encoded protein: CASSSHFGSADTQYF.